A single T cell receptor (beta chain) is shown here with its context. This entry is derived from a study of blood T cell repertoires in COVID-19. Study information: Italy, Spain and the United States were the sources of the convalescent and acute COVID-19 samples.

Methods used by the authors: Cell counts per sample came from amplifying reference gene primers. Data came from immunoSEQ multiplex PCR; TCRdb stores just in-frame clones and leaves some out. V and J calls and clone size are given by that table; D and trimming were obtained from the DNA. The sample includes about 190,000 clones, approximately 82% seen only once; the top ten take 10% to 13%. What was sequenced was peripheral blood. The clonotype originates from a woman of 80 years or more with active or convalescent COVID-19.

The CDR3 coding sequence is TGTGCCAGAAGGGGTAATAGCGGGAGCACCGGGGAGCTGTTTTTT. It translates to CARRGNSGSTGELFF. J is TRBJ2-2 and V is TRBV2; 9 bases map to TRBD2. CDR1 SNHLY and CDR2 FYNNEI come from the germline V gene. The CDR3 is made up of 15 amino acids. The V gene end was trimmed by 9 bases and the J gene end by 4 bases; junction bases not matched to a gene: 9.